A single TCR beta chain is shown here with its context. Its antigen remains unidentified. The data are from a study of cytomegalovirus exposure and HLA in healthy donors. Study-wide context: When 398 donors were genotyped, roughly 82% of them were found to fall in the Caucasian-associated ancestry cluster. Study results and limitations: There were reportedly fewer N-insertions in an Asian-associated ancestry cluster than the roughly 670-donor mean, in a later analysis. A later analysis showed that HLA-associated TCR beta chains had undergone more clonal expansion than equally common others. Earlier analysis yielded a pattern in which most TCR beta V segments were productive about 87% or about 30% of the time.

Germline assignment: CDR1 SGHRS and CDR2 YFSETQ. The junction had 7 bases not matched to a gene; V was cut back by 4 bases and J by 7 bases. This CDR3 has 15 residues. Amplification used 60 Vbeta primers and 13 Jbeta primers. Sequencing used immunoSEQ multiplex PCR; TCRdb keeps in-frame clones, though not all of them. The repertoire holds roughly 120,000 clones, around 77% seen once, with roughly 5% in the top ten. Sample: PBMCs. This clonotype was obtained from a man aged 25 to 40 in good health and CMV-seronegative. The rearrangement joins TRBV5-1 to TRBJ2-1; 11 nucleotides line up with TRBD1. The CDR3 sequence is CASSGGQGAGNEQFF. The DNA of the CDR3 is TGCGCCAGCAGCGGCGGACAGGGGGCTGGGAATGAGCAGTTCTTC.